These 12 T cell receptor beta chains came from one sample sequenced in a study of CD8 T cells in ankylosing spondylitis. Study outcomes and limitations: It appeared that ankylosing spondylitis blood was characterized by a TCR beta motif of seven or eight highly homologous variants.

Each CDR3 protein is one row after TCRdb ran MiXCR on the 5' RACE reads. The data contain around 430,000 distinct CDR3 sequences, over 15% of them singletons. No antigen is known for these receptors. The material sequenced was blood, either unsorted or a sorted T cell fraction (not recorded which). The receptors originated from a male donor with ankylosing spondylitis.

The rearrangement joins TRBV20-1 to TRBJ2-5; unclear D gene. V lost 4 bases, J lost 4 bases, and 10 bases lay in between. Germline lookup yields CDR1 DFQATT and CDR2 SNEGSKA (reference sequence). CDR3 size: 12 residues. CDR3 sequence (DNA): TGCAGTGCTAAAATTCTAATAGAGACCCAGTACTTC. It yields the protein CSAKILIETQYF.

This clonotype was counted only a few times. The genes are TRBV20-1 and TRBJ1-1, with D unresolved. The CDR3 is 16 amino acids. Germline CDR1 is DFQATT and CDR2 is SNEGSKA (reference sequence). V lost 3 bases and J lost 4, with 21 bases in between. CDR3 nucleotide sequence: TGCAGTGCTAGTTTTGAGGTGAGCCAAACCTTCACTGAAGCTTTCTTT. Translating gives CSASFEVSQTFTEAFF.

The J gene is TRBJ2-3, the V gene TRBV5-1; 8 nucleotides match TRBD1. CDR1 and CDR2 from the germline V gene are SGHRS and YFSETQ. V lost 5 bases, J lost 3 bases, and 8 bases stayed unmatched. The CDR3 totals 15 residues. The CDR3: CASRFRQGWTDTQYF. The CDR3 nucleotides are TGCGCCAGCAGATTCAGACAGGGGTGGACAGATACGCAGTATTTT.

The chain carries TRBV20-1 and TRBJ2-3; 8 nucleotides match TRBD1. Unmatched junction bases numbered 11, after V lost 3 bases and J lost 6 bases. This CDR3 spans 15 amino acids. Germline V CDR1 and CDR2: DFQATT, SNEGSKA (reference sequence). The CDR3 DNA reads TGCAGTGCTAGCCTGGGACAGGTTAAAGGGGATACGCAGTATTTT. Amino acids: CSASLGQVKGDTQYF.

This clonotype was counted ten times or more. V gene TRBV12-3 or TRBV12-4 combines with J gene TRBJ1-5, with unresolved D. Trimming left V 6 bases short and J 7 bases short, with 13 bases between. CDR3 length equals 13 residues. The CDR3: CASSSREDQPQHF. In DNA, the CDR3 is TGTGCCAGCAGCTCGCGGGAGGACCAGCCCCAGCATTTT.

CDR3 residues: CSAGGGGGRPSTDTQYF. DNA of the CDR3: TGCAGTGCTGGGGGTGGGGGAGGCAGACCTAGCACAGATACGCAGTATTTT. This chain connects TRBV20-1 to TRBJ2-3; a weak D match, TRBD2 (6 bases). Deletions cut 5 bases from V and 0 bases from J, with 21 bases between. Germline CDR1 and CDR2: DFQATT and SNEGSKA (reference sequence). This CDR3 is built from 17 residues.

The V and J genes are TRBV11-3 and TRBJ2-1; D may be TRBD2 (6 bases). V was shortened by 1 base and J by 1 base, with 11 bases between the two germline ends. The germline CDR1 and CDR2 sequences are SGHNT and YENEEA. The CDR3 is made up of 16 amino acids. CDR3 coding DNA: TGTGCCAGCAGCTTAGCGGGCGGGATATCCTACAATGAGCAGTTCTTC. This sequence encodes CASSLAGGISYNEQFF.

The J gene is TRBJ2-1, the V gene TRBV20-1; TRBD2 matches at 8 bases. CDR3 length: 15 amino acids. Germline values: CDR1 DFQATT, CDR2 SNEGSKA (reference sequence). Trimming cost V 6 bases and J 3 bases; bases outside gene matches: 10. The CDR3 region is CSAKGSGTSYNEQFF. DNA for the CDR3: TGCAGTGCCAAGGGTTCCGGGACTAGCTACAATGAGCAGTTCTTC.

This clonotype was seen at least ten times. The chain employs TRBV29-1 and TRBJ2-7, with D perhaps being TRBD1 or TRBD2 (5 bases each). The CDR3 contains 16 residues. V shed 4 bases and J shed 4 bases, with 23 bases lying between them. CDR1 and CDR2 from the germline V gene are SQVTM and ANQGSEA. The CDR3 nucleotides are TGCAGCGTTGCGAGAATGGGGGAGAAGAATGGGTACGAGCAGTACTTC. It encodes CSVARMGEKNGYEQYF.

This clonotype was recorded many times. The genes are TRBV5-6 and TRBJ2-1, with no clear D. Germline CDR1 SGHDT, CDR2 YYEEEE. The CDR3 covers 14 residues. With 4 bases removed from V and 1 base from J, the gap between germline ends came to 9 bases. CDR3 residues: CASSRPSSYNEQFF. For the CDR3, the DNA is TGTGCCAGCAGCCGACCATCATCCTACAATGAGCAGTTCTTC.

This clonotype came up a few times. V is TRBV4-3 and J is TRBJ2-7; 8 bases line up with TRBD2. The ends lost 0 bases at V and 5 bases at J; junction bases unmatched: 9. CDR1 is LGHNA and CDR2 is YSLEER in the germline V gene. The CDR3 covers 16 residues. CDR3 residues: CASSQDRTGTRNEQYF. The CDR3 DNA is TGCGCCAGCAGCCAAGATAGAACCGGGACTAGAAACGAGCAGTACTTC.

This clonotype turned up a few times. The rearrangement uses TRBV19 and TRBJ1-5, with D perhaps TRBD1 (5 bases). Germline V gene sequence: CDR1 LNHDA, CDR2 SQIVND (reference sequence). Trimming removed 7 bases from V and 5 bases from J, with 15 bases in between. The CDR3 is made up of 14 amino acids. The CDR3 is CASKGSSGYQPQHF. The DNA for the CDR3 is TGTGCCAGTAAGGGGTCGTCAGGGTATCAGCCCCAGCATTTT. Full variable domain (missing parts from reference TRBV19 and TRBJ1-5): DGGITQSPKYLFRKEGQNVTLSCEQNLNHDAMYWYRQDPGQGLRLIYYSQIVNDFQKGDIAEGYSVSREKKESFPLTVTSAQKNPTAFYLCASKGSSGYQPQHFGDGTRLSIL.